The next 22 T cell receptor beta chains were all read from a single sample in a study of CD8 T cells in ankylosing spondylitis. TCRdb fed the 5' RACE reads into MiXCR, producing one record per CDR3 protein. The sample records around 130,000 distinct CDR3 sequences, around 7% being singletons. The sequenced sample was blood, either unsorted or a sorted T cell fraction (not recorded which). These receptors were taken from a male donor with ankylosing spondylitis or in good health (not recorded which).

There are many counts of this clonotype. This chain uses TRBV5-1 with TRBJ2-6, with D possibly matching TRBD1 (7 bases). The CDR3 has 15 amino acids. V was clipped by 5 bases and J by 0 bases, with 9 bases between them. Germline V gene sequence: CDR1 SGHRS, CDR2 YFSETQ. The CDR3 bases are TGCGCCAGCAGTCAGGGGGGCTCTGGGGCCAACGTCCTGACTTTC. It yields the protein CASSQGGSGANVLTF.

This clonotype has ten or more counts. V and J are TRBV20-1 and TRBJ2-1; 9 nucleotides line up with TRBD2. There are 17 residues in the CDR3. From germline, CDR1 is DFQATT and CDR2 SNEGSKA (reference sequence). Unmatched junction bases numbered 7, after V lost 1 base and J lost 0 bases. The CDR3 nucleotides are TGCAGTGCTAGAGTCGGTAGCGGGGGCATCTCCTACAATGAGCAGTTCTTC. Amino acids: CSARVGSGGISYNEQFF.

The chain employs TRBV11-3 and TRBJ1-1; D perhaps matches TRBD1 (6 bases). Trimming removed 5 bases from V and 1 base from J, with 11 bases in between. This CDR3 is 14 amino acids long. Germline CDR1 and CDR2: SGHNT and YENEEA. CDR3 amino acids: CASSREGGNTEAFF. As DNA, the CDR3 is TGTGCCAGCAGCCGAGAGGGGGGGAACACTGAAGCTTTCTTT.

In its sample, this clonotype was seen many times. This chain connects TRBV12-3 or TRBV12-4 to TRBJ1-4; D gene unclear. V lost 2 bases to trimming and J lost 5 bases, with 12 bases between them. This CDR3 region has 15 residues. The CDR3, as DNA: TGTGCCAGCAGTTTACTACCCGGGTTCAATGAAAAACTGTTTTTT. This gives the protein CASSLLPGFNEKLFF.

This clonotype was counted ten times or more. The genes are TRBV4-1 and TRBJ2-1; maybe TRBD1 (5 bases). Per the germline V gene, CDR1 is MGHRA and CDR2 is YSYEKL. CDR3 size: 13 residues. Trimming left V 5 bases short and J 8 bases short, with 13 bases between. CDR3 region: CASSSRTTYEQFF. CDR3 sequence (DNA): TGCGCCAGCAGCTCACGGACAACATATGAGCAGTTCTTC.

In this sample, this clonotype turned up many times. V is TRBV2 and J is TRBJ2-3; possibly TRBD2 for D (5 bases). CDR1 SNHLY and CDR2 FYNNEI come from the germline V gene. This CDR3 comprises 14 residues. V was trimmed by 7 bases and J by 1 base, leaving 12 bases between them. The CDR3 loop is CASIWEWGTDTQYF. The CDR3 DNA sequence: TGTGCCAGCATCTGGGAGTGGGGCACAGATACGCAGTATTTT.

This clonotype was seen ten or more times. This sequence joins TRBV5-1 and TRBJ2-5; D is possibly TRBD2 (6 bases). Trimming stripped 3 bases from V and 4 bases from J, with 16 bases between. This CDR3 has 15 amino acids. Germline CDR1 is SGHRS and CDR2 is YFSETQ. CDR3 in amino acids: CASSSPGLEGETQYF. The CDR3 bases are TGCGCCAGCAGCTCACCGGGACTGGAAGGAGAGACCCAGTACTTC.

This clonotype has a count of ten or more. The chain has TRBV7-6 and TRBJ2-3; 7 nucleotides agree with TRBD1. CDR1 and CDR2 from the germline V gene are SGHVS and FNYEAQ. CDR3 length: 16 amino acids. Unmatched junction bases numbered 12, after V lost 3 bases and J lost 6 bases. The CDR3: CASSLGTAPASDTQYF. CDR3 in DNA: TGTGCCAGCAGCTTGGGGACAGCCCCGGCTAGTGATACGCAGTATTTT.

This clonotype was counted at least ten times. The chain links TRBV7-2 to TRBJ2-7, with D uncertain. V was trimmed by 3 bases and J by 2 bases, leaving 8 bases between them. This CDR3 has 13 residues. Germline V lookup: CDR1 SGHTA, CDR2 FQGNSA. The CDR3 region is CASSLGKPYEQYF. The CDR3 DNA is TGTGCCAGCAGCTTGGGCAAACCCTACGAGCAGTACTTC.

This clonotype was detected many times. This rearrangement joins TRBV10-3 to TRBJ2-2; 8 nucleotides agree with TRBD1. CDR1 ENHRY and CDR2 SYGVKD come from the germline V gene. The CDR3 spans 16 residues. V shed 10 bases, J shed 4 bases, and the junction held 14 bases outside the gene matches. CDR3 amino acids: CASTDPGQDLTGELFF. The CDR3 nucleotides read TGTGCCAGCACCGATCCGGGACAGGACCTCACCGGGGAGCTGTTTTTT.

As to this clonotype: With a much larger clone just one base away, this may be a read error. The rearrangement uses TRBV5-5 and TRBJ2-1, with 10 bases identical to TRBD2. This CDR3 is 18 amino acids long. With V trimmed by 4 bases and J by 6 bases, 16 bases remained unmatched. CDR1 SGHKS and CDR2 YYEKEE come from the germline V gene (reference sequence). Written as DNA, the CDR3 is TGTGCCAGCAGCCTTGGACTAGCGGTAGGGCCGCAGCTCAATGAGCAGTTCTTC. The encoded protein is CASSLGLAVGPQLNEQFF. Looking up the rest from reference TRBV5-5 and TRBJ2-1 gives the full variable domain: DAGVTQSPTHLIKTRGQQVTLRCSPISGHKSVSWYQQVLGQGPQFIFQYYEKEERGRGNFPDRFSARQFPNYSSELNVNALLLGDSALYLCASSLGLAVGPQLNEQFFGPGTRLTVL.

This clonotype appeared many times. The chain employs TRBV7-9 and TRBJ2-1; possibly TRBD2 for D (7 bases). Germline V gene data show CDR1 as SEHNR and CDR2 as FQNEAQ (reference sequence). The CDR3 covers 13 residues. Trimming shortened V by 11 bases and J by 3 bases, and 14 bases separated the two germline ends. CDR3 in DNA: TGTGCCGTCGGCGGGGGCCACTACAATGAGCAGTTCTTC. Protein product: CAVGGGHYNEQFF.

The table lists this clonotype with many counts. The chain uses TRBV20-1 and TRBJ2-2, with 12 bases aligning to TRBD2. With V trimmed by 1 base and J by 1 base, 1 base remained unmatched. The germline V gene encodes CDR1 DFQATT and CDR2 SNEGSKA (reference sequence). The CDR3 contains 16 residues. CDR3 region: CSARGLAGENTGELFF. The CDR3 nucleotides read TGCAGTGCTAGAGGACTAGCGGGGGAGAACACCGGGGAGCTGTTTTTT.

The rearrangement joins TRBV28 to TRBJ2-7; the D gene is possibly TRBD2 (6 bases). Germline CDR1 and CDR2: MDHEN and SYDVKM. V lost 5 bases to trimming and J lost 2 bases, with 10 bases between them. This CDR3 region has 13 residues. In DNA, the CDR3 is TGTGCCAGCAGTCCCCCGGGGGCCTACGAGCAGTACTTC. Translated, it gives CASSPPGAYEQYF. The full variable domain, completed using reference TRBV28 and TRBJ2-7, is DVKVTQSSRYLVKRTGEKVFLECVQDMDHENMFWYRQDPGLGLRLIYFSYDVKMKEKGDIPEGYSVSREKKERFSLILESASTNQTSMYLCASSPPGAYEQYFGPGTRLTVT.

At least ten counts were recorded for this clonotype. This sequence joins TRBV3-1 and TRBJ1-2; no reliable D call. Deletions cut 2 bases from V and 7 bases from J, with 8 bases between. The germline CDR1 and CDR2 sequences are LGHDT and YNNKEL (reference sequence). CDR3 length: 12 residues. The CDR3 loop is CASSQQETGYTF. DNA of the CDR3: TGTGCCAGCAGCCAACAGGAAACTGGCTACACCTTC.

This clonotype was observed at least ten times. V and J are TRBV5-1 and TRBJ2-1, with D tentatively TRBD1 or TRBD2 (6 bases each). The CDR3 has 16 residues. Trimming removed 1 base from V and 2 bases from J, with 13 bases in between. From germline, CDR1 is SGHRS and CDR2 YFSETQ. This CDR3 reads CASSLTPGAPYNEQFF. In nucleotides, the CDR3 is TGCGCCAGCAGCTTGACCCCGGGGGCCCCCTACAATGAGCAGTTCTTC.

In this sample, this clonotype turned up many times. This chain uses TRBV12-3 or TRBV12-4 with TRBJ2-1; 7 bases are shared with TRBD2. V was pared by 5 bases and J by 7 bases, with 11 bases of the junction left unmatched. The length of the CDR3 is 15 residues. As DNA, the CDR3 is TGTGCCAGCAGTCCACCCCGGACCGGGGGGAATGAGCAGTTCTTC. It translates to CASSPPRTGGNEQFF.

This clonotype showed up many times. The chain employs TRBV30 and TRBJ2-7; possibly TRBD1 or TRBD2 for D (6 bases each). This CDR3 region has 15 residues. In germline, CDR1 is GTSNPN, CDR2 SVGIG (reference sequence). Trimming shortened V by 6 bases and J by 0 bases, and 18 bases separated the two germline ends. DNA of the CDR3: TGTGCCTGCACACGGGCAGGAGGGGGCTCCTACGAGCAGTACTTC. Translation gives CACTRAGGGSYEQYF.

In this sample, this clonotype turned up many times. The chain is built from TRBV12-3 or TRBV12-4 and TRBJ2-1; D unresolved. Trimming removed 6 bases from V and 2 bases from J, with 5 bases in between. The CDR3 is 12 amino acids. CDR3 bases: TGTGCCAGCAGCGTGCCCTACAATGAGCAGTTCTTC. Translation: CASSVPYNEQFF.

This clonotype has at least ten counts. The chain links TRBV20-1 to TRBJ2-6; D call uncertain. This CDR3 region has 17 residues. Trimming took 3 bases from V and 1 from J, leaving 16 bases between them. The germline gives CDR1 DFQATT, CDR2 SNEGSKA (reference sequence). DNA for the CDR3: TGCAGTGCTAGGGTAGAAGGACGGCCTTCTGGGGCCAACGTCCTGACTTTC. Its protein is CSARVEGRPSGANVLTF.

The CDR3 loop reads CASRFRDPYEQYF. The DNA for the CDR3 is TGTGCCAGCAGGTTCAGGGACCCCTACGAGCAGTACTTC. The genes are TRBV6-6 and TRBJ2-7; either TRBD1 or TRBD2 may supply D (5 bases each). From germline, CDR1 is MNHNY and CDR2 SVGAGI (reference sequence). V lost 6 bases and J lost 2, with 11 bases in between. The CDR3 has 13 amino acids.

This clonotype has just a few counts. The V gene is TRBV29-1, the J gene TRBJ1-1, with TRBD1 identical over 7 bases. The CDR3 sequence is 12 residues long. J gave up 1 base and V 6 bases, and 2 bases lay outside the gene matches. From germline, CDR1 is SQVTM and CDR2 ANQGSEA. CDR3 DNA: TGCAGCGTCAGACAGGGGAACACTGAAGCTTTCTTT. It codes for CSVRQGNTEAFF.